The present T cell receptor (gamma chain) was sequenced within a study of Vδ1+ human thymocytes. With regard to this clone: The antigen is not known. Mismatch with germline at one junction end may stem from a read error.

Findings and limits, study-wide: Highly polyclonal TRG and TRD repertoires with Gaussian CDR3 length distributions appeared in thymus.

Thymocytes were sorted as CD3+ TCRVdelta1+ TCRVdelta2- after alphabeta T cell depletion. Vdelta1+ thymocyte sorts reached between roughly 97% and 99.6% purity. RNA was extracted from the cells and then reverse transcribed. The CDR3 regions were amplified by multiplex PCR from V-gene primers to a constant-region primer. TCRdb re-called the multiplex PCR reads with CATT. The top ten clones hold about 1.5% of a sample with approximately 9,400 gamma-chain clones, roughly three fifths of them seen once. The CDR3 contains 15 residues. Germline CDR1 reads VENAVY; CDR2 reads YDSYNSRV. The receptor was isolated from a girl under three years old who had congenital heart surgery. The gene calls are TRGV8 and TRGJ1 or TRGJ2. The J gene was not available in TCRdb and was assigned here by matching the DNA to germline segments. The sequenced sample consisted of Vdelta1+ gamma-delta thymocytes from the thymus. The subset is: FACS-sorted CD3+ TCRalphabeta- TCRVdelta1+ TCRVdelta2- thymocytes. The CDR3 nucleotides are TGTGCCGCCTGGCATCAAAGGACACCCCATTATAAGAAACTCTTT. It encodes CAAWHQRTPHYKKLF.